This entry lists 27 T cell receptor beta chains sequenced from one sample in a study of CXCR3-negative and CXCR3-positive naive CD8 T cells. Study-level results: Naive cells positive for CXCR3 carried more hydrophobic TRB CDR3s than CXCR3-negative ones.

These receptors lack a known antigen. All TRB cDNA libraries came from 5' RACE performed with UMI labels. TCRdb re-called the 5' RACE reads; one entry per CDR3 protein, DNA not given. The sample has over 55,000 distinct CDR3 sequences, and its top ten clones hold 0.5% to 0.6%. Input material: naive CXCR3+ CD8+ T cells from blood. Stated subset: CD45RO-CCR7+CD27+CD95- naive CD8+ T cells expressing CXCR3 (TNR3+). The source is a human donor in good health. Some clones in this sample may be carry-over from other donors' samples.

The J gene is TRBJ2-1, the V gene TRBV7-9; TCRdb returns TRBD1, unconfirmable since there is no DNA. Germline V CDR1 and CDR2: SEHNR, FQNEAQ (reference sequence). This CDR3 spans 15 amino acids. CDR3 loop: CASSPAGDGSNEQFF.

The chain is built from TRBV7-8 and TRBJ2-6; checking the TCRdb D call of TRBD1 is not possible without DNA. The CDR3 length is 22 residues. Germline V gene lookup returns CDR1 SGHVS and CDR2 FQNEAQ. The CDR3 sequence: CASSMERTAGRGVFSGANVLTF. Drawing the rest from reference TRBV7-8 and TRBJ2-6, the complete variable domain is GAGVSQSPRYKVAKRGQDVALRCDPISGHVSLFWYQQALGQGPEFLTYFQNEAQLDKSGLPSDRFFAERPEGSVSTLKIQRTQQEDSAVYLCASSMERTAGRGVFSGANVLTFGAGSRLTVL.

V is TRBV5-4 and J is TRBJ2-2; TCRdb reports TRBD1, a call that lacks DNA to check it against. Germline loops: CDR1 SGHNT, CDR2 YYREEE (reference sequence). CDR3 size: 16 residues. Here the CDR3 reads CASSLEQGANTGELFF.

The rearrangement joins TRBV6-5 to TRBJ1-2; TCRdb names TRBD1, which stays unverified in the absence of DNA. The CDR3 sequence is 15 residues long. Germline values: CDR1 MNHEY, CDR2 SVGAGI. CDR3 loop: CASKQQGLEDYGYTF.

The chain uses TRBV7-9 and TRBJ2-7; TCRdb calls TRBD2, which cannot be checked without DNA. The CDR3 covers 13 residues. Per the germline V gene, CDR1 is SEHNR and CDR2 is FQNEAQ (reference sequence). CDR3 loop: CASSPLGADEQYF.

The chain links TRBV14 to TRBJ1-1. Germline V lookup: CDR1 SGHDN, CDR2 FVKESK. The CDR3 extends over 14 amino acids. CDR3: CASSQSIGPTEAFF.

The chain's CDR3 is CASSFLGARTDQPQHF. V is TRBV12-3 or TRBV12-4 and J is TRBJ1-5; the TCRdb call, TRBD1, lacks DNA for checking. The length of the CDR3 is 16 residues.

The chain uses TRBV9 and TRBJ2-1. This CDR3 has 13 residues. Germline loops: CDR1 SGDLS, CDR2 YYNGEE. This chain's CDR3 is CASSASPYNEQFF.

The chain employs TRBV4-3 and TRBJ2-7; TCRdb's D call, TRBD1, is unchecked because there is no DNA. The CDR3 is made up of 16 amino acids. CDR1 is LGHNA and CDR2 is YSLEER in the germline V gene. The CDR3 spells CASSQDSDRGRYEQYF.

The CDR3 here is CASYRDNEQFF. The V and J genes are TRBV6-2 or TRBV6-3 and TRBJ2-1. Germline V gene lookup returns CDR1 MNHEY and CDR2 SVGEGT. This CDR3 contains 11 residues.

The gene calls are TRBV9 and TRBJ2-2; the TRBD1 assignment by TCRdb is unverifiable without DNA. Per the germline V gene, CDR1 is SGDLS and CDR2 is YYNGEE. The CDR3 has 15 residues. The CDR3 sequence: CASSVLAGVSGELFF. Using reference TRBV9 and TRBJ2-2 for the parts outside the CDR3, the full variable domain is DSGVTQTPKHLITATGQRVTLRCSPRSGDLSVYWYQQSLDQGLQFLIQYYNGEERAKGNILERFSAQQFPDLHSELNLSSLELGDSALYFCASSVLAGVSGELFFGEGSRLTVL.

The chain is built from TRBV12-3 or TRBV12-4 and TRBJ1-5. The CDR3 loop spans 13 amino acids. The CDR3 reads CASSDVPHQPQHF.

The chain employs TRBV2 and TRBJ2-3; the D gene TCRdb calls, TRBD2, cannot be checked with no DNA. This CDR3 has 18 residues. CDR1 is SNHLY and CDR2 is FYNNEI in the germline V gene. CDR3 loop: CASSVAASGGALRDTQYF.

The rearrangement links TRBV5-1 to TRBJ1-1; TCRdb names TRBD1, which stays unverified in the absence of DNA. The germline CDR1 and CDR2 sequences are SGHRS and YFSETQ. The CDR3 has 13 amino acids. The CDR3 region is CASSLGGINEAFF.

The chain carries TRBV27 and TRBJ2-6; TCRdb names TRBD1, which stays unverified in the absence of DNA. Germline V gene lookup returns CDR1 MNHEY and CDR2 SMNVEV (reference sequence). The CDR3 covers 17 residues. The chain's CDR3 is CASSAEDSFSGANVLTF.

V is TRBV20-1 and J is TRBJ1-1. Looked up from germline, CDR1 is DFQATT and CDR2 is SNEGSKA (reference sequence). The CDR3 covers 11 residues. CDR3 sequence reads: CSARTLLEAFF.

This chain connects TRBV7-8 to TRBJ2-2. The CDR3 contains 15 residues. In germline, CDR1 is SGHVS, CDR2 FQNEAQ. CDR3 protein: CASSLLLSDTGELFF.

The chain couples TRBV5-1 to TRBJ1-2; TCRdb's assignment of TRBD1 cannot be checked, as there is no DNA. Germline CDR1 is SGHRS and CDR2 is YFSETQ. This CDR3 comprises 14 residues. CDR3 protein: CASSSRQGRYGYTF.

The chain combines TRBV6-2 or TRBV6-3 with TRBJ2-7. The CDR3 runs to 13 residues. Germline V gives CDR1 MNHEY, CDR2 SVGEGT. The CDR3 here is CASSYRRAYEQYF.

V is TRBV2 and J is TRBJ1-5; TCRdb lists TRBD1, though no DNA is available to test this call. Germline V gives CDR1 SNHLY, CDR2 FYNNEI. This CDR3 is 13 amino acids long. The CDR3 is CASDRESNQPQHF.

The V and J genes are TRBV7-8 and TRBJ2-7; the D gene TCRdb calls, TRBD2, cannot be checked with no DNA. There are 14 residues in the CDR3. Germline-derived CDR1 and CDR2 are SGHVS and FQNEAQ. The CDR3 is CASSAWEDGGEQYF.

CDR3 sequence: CASTLGGPYEQYF. V usage is TRBV7-8 and J usage is TRBJ2-7; the TRBD1 assignment by TCRdb is unverifiable without DNA. This CDR3 is built from 13 residues. Germline CDR1 and CDR2: SGHVS and FQNEAQ.

The J gene is TRBJ2-7, the V gene TRBV7-9; with no DNA, the TCRdb D assignment of TRBD1 cannot be verified. CDR1 is SEHNR, CDR2 FQNEAQ, per germline (reference sequence). This CDR3 is built from 14 residues. CDR3: CASSLGTSTYEQYF.

The chain employs TRBV4-3 and TRBJ1-5; lacking DNA, the TRBD1 call made by TCRdb goes unchecked. CDR1 is LGHNA, CDR2 YSLEER, per germline. The CDR3 consists of 16 residues. The CDR3 loop reads CASSQHRGHPDQPQHF.

CDR3 region: CAISESRDNPYNEQFF. This rearrangement joins TRBV10-3 to TRBJ2-1; TCRdb returns TRBD1, unconfirmable since there is no DNA. CDR1 is ENHRY, CDR2 SYGVKD, per germline. CDR3 length: 16 amino acids.

V usage is TRBV4-3 and J usage is TRBJ2-5; TCRdb outputs TRBD2, but without DNA this stays unchecked. Germline lookup yields CDR1 LGHNA and CDR2 YSLEER. The length of the CDR3 is 15 residues. CDR3 loop: CASSQDGTSGGAQYF.

The chain joins TRBV7-9 to TRBJ2-1. The CDR3 sequence is 13 residues long. Germline V CDR1 and CDR2: SEHNR, FQNEAQ (reference sequence). CDR3 sequence reads: CASSFSVDNEQFF. The complete variable domain, with remaining parts taken from reference TRBV7-9 and TRBJ2-1, reads DTGVSQNPRHKITKRGQNVTFRCDPISEHNRLYWYRQTLGQGPEFLTYFQNEAQLEKSRLLSDRFSAERPKGSFSTLEIQRTEQGDSAMYLCASSFSVDNEQFFGPGTRLTVL.